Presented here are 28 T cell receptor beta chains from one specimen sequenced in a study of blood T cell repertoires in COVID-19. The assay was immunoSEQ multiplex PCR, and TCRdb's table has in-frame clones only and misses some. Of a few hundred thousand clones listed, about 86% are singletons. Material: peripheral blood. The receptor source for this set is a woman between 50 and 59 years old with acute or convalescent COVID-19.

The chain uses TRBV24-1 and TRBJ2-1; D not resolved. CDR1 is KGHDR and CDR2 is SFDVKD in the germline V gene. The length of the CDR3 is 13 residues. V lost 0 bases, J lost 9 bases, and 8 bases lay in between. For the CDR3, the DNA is TGTGCCACCAGTGATTTGCACTATACTGAGCAGTTCTTC. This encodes CATSDLHYTEQFF.

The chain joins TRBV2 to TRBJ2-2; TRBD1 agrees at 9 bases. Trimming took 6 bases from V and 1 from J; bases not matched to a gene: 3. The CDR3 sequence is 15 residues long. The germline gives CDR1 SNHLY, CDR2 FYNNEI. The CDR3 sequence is CASSAGQGNTGELFF. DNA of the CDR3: TGTGCCAGCAGCGCGGGACAGGGGAACACCGGGGAGCTGTTTTTT. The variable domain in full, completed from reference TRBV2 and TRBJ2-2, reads EPEVTQTPSHQVTQMGQEVILRCVPISNHLYFYWYRQILGQKVEFLVSFYNNEISEKSEIFDDQFSVERPDGSNFTLKIRSTKLEDSAMYFCASSAGQGNTGELFFGEGSRLTVL.

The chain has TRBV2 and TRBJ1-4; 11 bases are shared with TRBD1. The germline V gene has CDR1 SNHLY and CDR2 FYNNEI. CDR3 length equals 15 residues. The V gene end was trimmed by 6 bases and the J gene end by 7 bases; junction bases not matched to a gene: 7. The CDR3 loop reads CASSAGTGGSEKLFF. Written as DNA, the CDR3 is TGTGCCAGCAGCGCCGGGACAGGGGGAAGTGAAAAACTGTTTTTT.

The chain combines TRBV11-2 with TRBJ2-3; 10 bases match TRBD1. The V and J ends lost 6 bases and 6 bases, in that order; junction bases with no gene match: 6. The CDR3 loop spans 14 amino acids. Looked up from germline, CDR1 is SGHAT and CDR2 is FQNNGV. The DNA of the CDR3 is TGTGCCAGCAGTGACAGGGGGCAAGTGGATACGCAGTATTTT. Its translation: CASSDRGQVDTQYF.

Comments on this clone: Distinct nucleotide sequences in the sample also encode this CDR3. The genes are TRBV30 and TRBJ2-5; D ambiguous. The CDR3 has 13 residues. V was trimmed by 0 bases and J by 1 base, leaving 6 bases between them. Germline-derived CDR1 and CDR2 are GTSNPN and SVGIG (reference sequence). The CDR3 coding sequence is TGTGCCTGGAGTGTACGGTCCCAAGAGACCCAGTACTTC. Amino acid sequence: CAWSVRSQETQYF.

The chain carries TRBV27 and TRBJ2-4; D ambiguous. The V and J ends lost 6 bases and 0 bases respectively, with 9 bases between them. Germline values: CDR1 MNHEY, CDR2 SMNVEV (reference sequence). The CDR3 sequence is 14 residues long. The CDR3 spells CASRGELAKNIQYF. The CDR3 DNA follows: TGTGCCAGCAGGGGCGAGCTAGCCAAAAACATTCAGTACTTC.

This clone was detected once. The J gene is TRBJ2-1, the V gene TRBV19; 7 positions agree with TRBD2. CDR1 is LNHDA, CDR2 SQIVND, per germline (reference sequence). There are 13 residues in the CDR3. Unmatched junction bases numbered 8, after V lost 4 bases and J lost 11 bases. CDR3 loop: CASSNGEGTKQFF. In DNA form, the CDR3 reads TGTGCCAGTAGTAACGGCGAGGGGACTAAGCAGTTCTTC.

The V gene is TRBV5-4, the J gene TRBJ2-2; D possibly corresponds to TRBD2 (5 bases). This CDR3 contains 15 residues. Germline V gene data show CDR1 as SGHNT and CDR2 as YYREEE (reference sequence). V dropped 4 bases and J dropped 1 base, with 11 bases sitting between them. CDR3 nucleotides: TGTGCCAGCAGCGCGGACTCCGTGAACACCGGGGAGCTGTTTTTT. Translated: CASSADSVNTGELFF.

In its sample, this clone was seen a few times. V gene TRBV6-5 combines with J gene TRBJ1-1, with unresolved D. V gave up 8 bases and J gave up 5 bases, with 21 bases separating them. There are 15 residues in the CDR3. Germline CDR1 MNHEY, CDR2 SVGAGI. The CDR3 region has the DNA TGTGCCAGCCCCCCCGGAGGCGGGGTGTGGACTGAAGCTTTCTTT. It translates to CASPPGGGVWTEAFF.

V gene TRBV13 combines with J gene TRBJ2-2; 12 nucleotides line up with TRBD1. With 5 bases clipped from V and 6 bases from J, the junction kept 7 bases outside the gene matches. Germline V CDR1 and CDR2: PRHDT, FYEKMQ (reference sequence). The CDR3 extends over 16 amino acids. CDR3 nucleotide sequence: TGTGCCAGCAGCCAGGGACAGGGGGCCCCTCCCGGGGAGCTGTTTTTT. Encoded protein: CASSQGQGAPPGELFF. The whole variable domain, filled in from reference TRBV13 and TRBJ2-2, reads AAGVIQSPRHLIKEKRETATLKCYPIPRHDTVYWYQQGPGQDPQFLISFYEKMQSDKGSIPDRFSAQQFSDYHSELNMSSLELGDSALYFCASSQGQGAPPGELFFGEGSRLTVL.

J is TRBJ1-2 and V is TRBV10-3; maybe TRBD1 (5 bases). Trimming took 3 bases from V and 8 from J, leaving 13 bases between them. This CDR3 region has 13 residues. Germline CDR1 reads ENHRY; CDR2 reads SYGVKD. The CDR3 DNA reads TGTGCCATCAGTGACCCGACAGTCAACGGCTACACCTTC. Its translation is CAISDPTVNGYTF.

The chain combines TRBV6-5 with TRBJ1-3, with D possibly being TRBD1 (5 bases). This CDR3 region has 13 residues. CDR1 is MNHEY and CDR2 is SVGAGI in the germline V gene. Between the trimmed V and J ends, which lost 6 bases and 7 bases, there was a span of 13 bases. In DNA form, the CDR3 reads TGTGCCAGCAGCCGGCAGGGTCTGAACACCATATATTTT. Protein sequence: CASSRQGLNTIYF.

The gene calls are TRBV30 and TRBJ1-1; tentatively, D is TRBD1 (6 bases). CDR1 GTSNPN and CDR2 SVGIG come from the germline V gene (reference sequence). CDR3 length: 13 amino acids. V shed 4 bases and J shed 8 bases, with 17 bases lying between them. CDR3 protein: CAWTGTPKGEAFF. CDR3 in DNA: TGTGCCTGGACCGGGACACCCAAAGGGGAAGCTTTCTTT.

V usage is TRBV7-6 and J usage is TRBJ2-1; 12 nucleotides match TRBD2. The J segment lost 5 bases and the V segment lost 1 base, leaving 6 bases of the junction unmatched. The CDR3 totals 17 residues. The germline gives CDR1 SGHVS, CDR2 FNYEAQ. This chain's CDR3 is CASSLGFLAGGNNEQFF. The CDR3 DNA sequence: TGTGCCAGCAGCTTAGGATTCCTAGCGGGGGGGAACAATGAGCAGTTCTTC.

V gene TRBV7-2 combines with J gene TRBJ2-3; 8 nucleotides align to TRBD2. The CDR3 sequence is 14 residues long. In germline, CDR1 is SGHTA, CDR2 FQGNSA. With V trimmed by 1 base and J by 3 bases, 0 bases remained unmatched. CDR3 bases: TGTGCCAGCAGCTTAGAGCGGGAGACAGATACGCAGTATTTT. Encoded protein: CASSLERETDTQYF.

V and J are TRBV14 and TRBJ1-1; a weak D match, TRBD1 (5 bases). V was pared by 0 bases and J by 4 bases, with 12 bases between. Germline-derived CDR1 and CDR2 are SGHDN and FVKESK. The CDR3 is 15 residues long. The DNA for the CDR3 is TGTGCCAGCAGCCAAGAAGCGGGGGTGATCACTGAAGCTTTCTTT. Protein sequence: CASSQEAGVITEAFF. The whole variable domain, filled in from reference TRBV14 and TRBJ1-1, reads EAGVTQFPSHSVIEKGQTVTLRCDPISGHDNLYWYRRVMGKEIKFLLHFVKESKQDESGMPNNRFLAERTGGTYSTLKVQPAELEDSGVYFCASSQEAGVITEAFFGQGTRLTVV.

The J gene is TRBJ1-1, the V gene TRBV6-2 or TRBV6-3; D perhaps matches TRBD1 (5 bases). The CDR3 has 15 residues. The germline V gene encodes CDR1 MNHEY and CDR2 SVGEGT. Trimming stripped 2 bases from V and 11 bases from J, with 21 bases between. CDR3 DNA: TGTGCCAGCAGTTACGGTCCAGGGCCGTCCCTGGGGGCTTTCTTT. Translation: CASSYGPGPSLGAFF.

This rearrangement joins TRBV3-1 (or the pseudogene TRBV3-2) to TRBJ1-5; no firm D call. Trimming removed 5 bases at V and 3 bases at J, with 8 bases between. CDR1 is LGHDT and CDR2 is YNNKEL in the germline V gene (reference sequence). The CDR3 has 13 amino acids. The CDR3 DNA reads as TGTGCCAGCAGCACACAGCTCAATCAGCCCCAGCATTTT. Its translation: CASSTQLNQPQHF.

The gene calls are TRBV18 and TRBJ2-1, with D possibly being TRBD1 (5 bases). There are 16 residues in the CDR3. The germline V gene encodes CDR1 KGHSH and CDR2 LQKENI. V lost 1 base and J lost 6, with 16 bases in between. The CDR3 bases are TGTGCCAGCTCACCACTCAAGGGGCGAGGAATCAATGAGCAGTTCTTC. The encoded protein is CASSPLKGRGINEQFF.

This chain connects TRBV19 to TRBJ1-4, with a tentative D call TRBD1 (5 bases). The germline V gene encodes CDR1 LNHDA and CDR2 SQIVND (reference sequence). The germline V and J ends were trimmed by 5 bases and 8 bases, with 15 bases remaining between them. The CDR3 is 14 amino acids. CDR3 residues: CASSYDSSNEKLFF. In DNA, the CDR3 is TGTGCCAGTAGTTACGACAGCAGTAACGAAAAACTGTTTTTT.

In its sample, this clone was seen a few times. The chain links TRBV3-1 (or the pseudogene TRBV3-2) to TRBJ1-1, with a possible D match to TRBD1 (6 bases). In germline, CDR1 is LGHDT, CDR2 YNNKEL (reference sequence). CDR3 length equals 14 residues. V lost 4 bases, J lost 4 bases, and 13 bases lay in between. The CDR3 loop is CASSPARGPTEAFF. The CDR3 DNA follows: TGTGCCAGCAGCCCAGCCAGGGGACCCACTGAAGCTTTCTTT.

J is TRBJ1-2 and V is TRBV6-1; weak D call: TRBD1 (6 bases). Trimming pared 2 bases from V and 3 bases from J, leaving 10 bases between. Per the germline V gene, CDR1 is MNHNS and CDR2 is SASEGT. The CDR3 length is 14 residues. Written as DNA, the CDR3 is TGTGCCAGCAGTGAACCAACAGGGTACTATGGCTACACCTTC. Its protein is CASSEPTGYYGYTF.

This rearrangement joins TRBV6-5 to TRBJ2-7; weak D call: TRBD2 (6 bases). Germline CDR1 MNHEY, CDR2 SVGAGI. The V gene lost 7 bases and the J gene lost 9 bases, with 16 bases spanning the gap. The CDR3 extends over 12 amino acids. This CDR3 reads CASKSRDSAQYV. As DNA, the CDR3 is TGTGCCAGCAAAAGCCGGGACTCTGCGCAGTACGTC.

CDR3 bases: TGTGCCAGCAGTTACTCGGCCAGGGGTAGAGGGTACGAGCAGTACTTC. This codes for CASSYSARGRGYEQYF. The rearrangement joins TRBV6-5 to TRBJ2-7, with TRBD1 as a possible D gene (6 bases). Looked up from germline, CDR1 is MNHEY and CDR2 is SVGAGI. The V end was cut by 0 bases, the J end by 4 bases, with 16 bases between. The CDR3 runs to 16 residues.

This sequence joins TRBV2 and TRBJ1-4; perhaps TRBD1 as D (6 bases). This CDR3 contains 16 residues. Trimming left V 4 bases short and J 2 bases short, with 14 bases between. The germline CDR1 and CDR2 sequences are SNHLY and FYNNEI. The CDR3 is CASSALTGLTNEKLFF. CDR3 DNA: TGTGCCAGCAGTGCTCTAACAGGGTTGACTAATGAAAAACTGTTTTTT.

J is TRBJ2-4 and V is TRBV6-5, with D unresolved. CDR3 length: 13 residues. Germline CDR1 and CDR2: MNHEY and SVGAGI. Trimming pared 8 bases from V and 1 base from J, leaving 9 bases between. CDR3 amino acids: CASGDWAKNIQYF. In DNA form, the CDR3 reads TGTGCCAGCGGAGACTGGGCCAAAAACATTCAGTACTTC.

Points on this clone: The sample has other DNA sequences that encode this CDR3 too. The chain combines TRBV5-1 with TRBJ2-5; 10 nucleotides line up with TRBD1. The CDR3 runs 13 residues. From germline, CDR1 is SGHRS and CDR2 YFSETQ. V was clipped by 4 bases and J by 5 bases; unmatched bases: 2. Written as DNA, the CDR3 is TGCGCCAGCAGCCCGGGACAGGGGGAGACCCAGTACTTC. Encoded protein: CASSPGQGETQYF.

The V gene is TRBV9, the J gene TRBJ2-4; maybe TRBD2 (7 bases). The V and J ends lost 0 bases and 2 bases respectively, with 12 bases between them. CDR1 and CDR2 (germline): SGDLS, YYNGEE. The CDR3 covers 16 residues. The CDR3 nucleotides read TGTGCCAGCAGCGTAGAGGGGGGAGGGTCCAAAAACATTCAGTACTTC. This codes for CASSVEGGGSKNIQYF.